This passage covers 31 T cell receptor beta chains from one sample sequenced in a study of T cells in Graves' hyperthyroidism and ophthalmopathy. The TCR beta CDR3 regions underwent amplification using RNA transcripts as the source. Using the HTBI primer set, a first-round RT-PCR was run on the TCR CDR3. One entry per CDR3 protein results from TCRdb running MiXCR on the multiplex PCR reads. Here the sample spans about 500,000 distinct CDR3 sequences, 17% being singletons. The sample comprised blood. Receptors originate from a woman between 18 and 29 years old with Graves' ophthalmopathy.

This chain connects TRBV10-2 to TRBJ1-5, with D unresolved. V was trimmed by 7 bases and J by 7 bases, leaving 14 bases between them. Germline-derived CDR1 and CDR2 are WSHSY and SAAADI. The CDR3 sequence is 13 residues long. This CDR3 reads CASNSRPEQPQHF. The CDR3 DNA follows: TGCGCCAGCAATTCTAGGCCGGAACAGCCCCAGCATTTT.

This clonotype was found many times. The rearrangement uses TRBV4-1 and TRBJ1-5; 10 positions agree with TRBD1. The CDR3 consists of 16 residues. V lost 4 bases to trimming and J lost 6 bases; unmatched junction nucleotides: 9. Germline assignment: CDR1 MGHRA and CDR2 YSYEKL. The DNA of the CDR3 is TGCGCCAGCAGCCGCCTTGGGGACAGGGGCCTTCAGCCCCAGCATTTT. This gives the protein CASSRLGDRGLQPQHF.

Many counts were recorded for this clonotype. This sequence joins TRBV7-9 and TRBJ2-7, with 7 bases matching TRBD1. The junction had 3 bases not matched to a gene; V was cut back by 3 bases and J by 1 base. Germline V gene lookup returns CDR1 SEHNR and CDR2 FQNEAQ (reference sequence). The CDR3 has 14 residues. DNA of the CDR3: TGTGCCAGCAGCTTCGGGACAGCGTCCTACGAGCAGTACTTC. As protein: CASSFGTASYEQYF.

The chain is built from TRBV20-1 and TRBJ1-5; the D gene is possibly TRBD1 (6 bases). The V end lost 8 bases, the J end lost 4 bases, and 15 bases lay between the germline ends. The V gene's germline CDR1 is DFQATT and CDR2 SNEGSKA (reference sequence). The CDR3 runs 13 residues. CDR3 residues: CSCRTGLNQPQHF. The CDR3 DNA follows: TGCAGTTGTAGAACAGGGTTAAATCAGCCCCAGCATTTT.

This clonotype was found many times. The CDR3 DNA follows: TGTGCCAGCAGCCAAGAGACGGGGGGCTGGGGCACTGAAGCTTTCTTT. Protein: CASSQETGGWGTEAFF. This chain joins TRBV3-1 and TRBJ1-1, with D tentatively TRBD1 (6 bases). In germline, CDR1 is LGHDT, CDR2 YNNKEL (reference sequence). This CDR3 has 16 residues. V was cut by 0 bases and J by 4 bases, with 15 bases left in between.

There are many counts of this clonotype. V and J are TRBV11-2 and TRBJ2-1; TRBD1 matches at 11 bases. J was trimmed by 5 bases and V by 1 base; bases with no gene match: 4. This CDR3 has 16 amino acids. Looked up from germline, CDR1 is SGHAT and CDR2 is FQNNGV. The CDR3 reads CASSLVGQGDHNEQFF. The CDR3 DNA reads as TGTGCCAGCAGCTTAGTGGGACAGGGGGACCACAATGAGCAGTTCTTC.

This clonotype was recorded many times. V usage is TRBV2 and J usage is TRBJ1-1; D might be TRBD1 (5 bases). The CDR3 covers 14 residues. The germline gives CDR1 SNHLY, CDR2 FYNNEI. The V end was cut by 7 bases, the J end by 7 bases, with 19 bases between. In DNA form, the CDR3 reads TGTGCCAGCATTCTAGGAAGGGGAGCCTATGAAGCTTTCTTT. Its protein is CASILGRGAYEAFF. The full variable domain, in which reference TRBV2 and TRBJ1-1 provide the parts outside the CDR3, is EPEVTQTPSHQVTQMGQEVILRCVPISNHLYFYWYRQILGQKVEFLVSFYNNEISEKSEIFDDQFSVERPDGSNFTLKIRSTKLEDSAMYFCASILGRGAYEAFFGQGTRLTVV.

This clonotype was counted at least ten times. The chain joins TRBV7-9 to TRBJ2-2, with a weak D call TRBD1 (6 bases). The CDR3 extends over 16 amino acids. Germline V gene lookup returns CDR1 SEHNR and CDR2 FQNEAQ (reference sequence). Trimming pared 5 bases from V and 0 bases from J, leaving 13 bases between. The CDR3 loop is CASSLGQSTNTGELFF. The CDR3 coding sequence is TGTGCCAGCAGCCTAGGACAGAGTACGAACACCGGGGAGCTGTTTTTT.

This clonotype came up many times. The J gene is TRBJ1-2, the V gene TRBV6-1, with 11 positions matching TRBD1. With V trimmed by 3 bases and J by 4 bases, 7 bases remained unmatched. The CDR3 is 16 amino acids. Germline V lookup: CDR1 MNHNS, CDR2 SASEGT. The chain's CDR3 is CASSDPGQGVFYGYTF. In nucleotides, the CDR3 is TGTGCCAGCAGTGACCCGGGACAGGGGGTTTTCTATGGCTACACCTTC.

This clonotype has a count of ten or more. The chain joins TRBV27 to TRBJ1-2, with 7 bases fitting TRBD1. Germline V CDR1 and CDR2: MNHEY, SMNVEV (reference sequence). Losses at the gene ends were 6 bases for V and 5 bases for J; bases not matched to a gene: 9. There are 14 residues in the CDR3. The CDR3 is CASRYSGTDYGYTF. The CDR3, as DNA: TGTGCCAGCAGATACTCCGGGACAGATTATGGCTACACCTTC.

The V gene is TRBV20-1, the J gene TRBJ2-1, with TRBD2 matching 10 bases. V lost 5 bases to trimming and J lost 8 bases; unmatched junction nucleotides: 15. This CDR3 comprises 16 residues. Germline loops: CDR1 DFQATT, CDR2 SNEGSKA (reference sequence). The CDR3 sequence: CSASETGTSVFDEQFF. The CDR3 DNA follows: TGCAGTGCTTCCGAAACCGGGACTAGCGTTTTCGATGAGCAGTTCTTC.

This clonotype was recorded a few times. This chain links TRBV6-2 or TRBV6-3 with TRBJ1-2, with D possibly being TRBD1 (5 bases). The CDR3 is 13 residues long. The germline V gene has CDR1 MNHEY and CDR2 SVGEGT. Trimming shortened V by 1 base and J by 6 bases, and 9 bases separated the two germline ends. Written as DNA, the CDR3 is TGTGCCAGCAGTTACTTCCAGGGTGATGGCTACACCTTC. This gives the protein CASSYFQGDGYTF.

This clonotype was detected ten times or more. Germline and junction disagree at one end, which may indicate a read error. This chain joins TRBV5-6 and TRBJ2-7; D ambiguous. The CDR3 consists of 15 residues. CDR1 is SGHDT, CDR2 YYEEEE, per germline. CDR3 residues: CASSFTRLRSSEQYF. The CDR3 DNA is TGTGCCAGCAGCTTTACACGATTAAGATCCTCCGAGCAGTACTTC.

This clonotype was detected only a few times. At one boundary the junction diverges from the germline segment, which might be a read error. The V gene is TRBV11-2, the J gene TRBJ2-1; 7 nucleotides line up with TRBD2. Germline lookup yields CDR1 SGHAT and CDR2 FQNNGV. The length of the CDR3 is 16 residues. The CDR3 loop reads CASSYNVLARKNGQFF. The DNA of the CDR3 is TGTGCCAGCAGTTATAACGTACTAGCGAGAAAGAATGGGCAGTTCTTC.

Ten or more counts support this clonotype. This chain connects TRBV28 to TRBJ1-2; D is uncertain. Germline values: CDR1 MDHEN, CDR2 SYDVKM. CDR3 size: 12 residues. Trimming took 11 bases from V and 2 from J, leaving 12 bases between them. This CDR3 reads CALHSKNYGYTF. CDR3 DNA sequence: TGTGCCCTCCACTCCAAGAACTATGGCTACACCTTC.

The gene calls are TRBV19 and TRBJ2-6; 8 nucleotides agree with TRBD2. CDR3 length equals 17 residues. In germline, CDR1 is LNHDA, CDR2 SQIVND (reference sequence). Unmatched junction bases numbered 10, after V lost 5 bases and J lost 4 bases. As DNA, the CDR3 is TGTGCCAGTAGTGTTTCCGGGGGGGCCTCGGGGGCCAACGTCCTGACTTTC. Protein: CASSVSGGASGANVLTF.

This clonotype was recorded a few times. The chain uses TRBV12-3 or TRBV12-4 and TRBJ2-3, with D maybe TRBD2 (6 bases). The V end lost 6 bases, the J end lost 0 bases, and 13 bases lay between the germline ends. This CDR3 contains 15 residues. The CDR3 protein is CASSRGSGSTDTQYF. The CDR3 region has the DNA TGTGCCAGCAGCCGAGGTAGCGGTAGCACAGATACGCAGTATTTT.

This clonotype was picked up a small number of times. This chain uses TRBV6-4 with TRBJ1-1; D might be TRBD1 (5 bases). Per the germline V gene, CDR1 is MRHNA and CDR2 is SNTAGT. The CDR3 spans 14 residues. The germline V and J ends were trimmed by 5 bases and 6 bases, with 16 bases remaining between them. The CDR3 loop is CASSPGGEIPEAFF. The DNA of the CDR3 is TGTGCCAGCAGTCCCGGAGGGGAGATACCTGAAGCTTTCTTT.

This clonotype was counted only a few times. Being one base from a much bigger clone, this may be a read error. This rearrangement joins TRBV6-1 to TRBJ1-1, with a tentative D call TRBD1 (5 bases). The CDR3 has 13 residues. Trimming stripped 6 bases from V and 0 bases from J, with 8 bases between. Looked up from germline, CDR1 is MNHNS and CDR2 is SASEGT. The CDR3 sequence: CASSRDVNTEAFF. DNA of the CDR3: TGTGCCAGCAGCAGGGACGTGAACACTGAAGCTTTCTTT.

This clonotype was seen many times. The rearrangement uses TRBV27 and TRBJ2-2, with a possible D match to TRBD2 (5 bases). Trimming left V 6 bases short and J 4 bases short, with 15 bases between. CDR3 size: 15 residues. Germline V gene sequence: CDR1 MNHEY, CDR2 SMNVEV (reference sequence). The CDR3 reads CASRGGFLSTGELFF. The CDR3 nucleotides are TGTGCCAGCAGAGGCGGGTTTTTATCCACCGGGGAGCTGTTTTTT.

This clonotype was seen once. The rearrangement joins TRBV19 to TRBJ2-1, with 11 bases aligning to TRBD2. Germline CDR1 LNHDA, CDR2 SQIVND (reference sequence). Unmatched junction bases numbered 1, after V lost 3 bases and J lost 9 bases. The CDR3 is 13 amino acids. For the CDR3, the DNA is TGTGCCAGTAGTATTCTAGCGGGAGGTGAGCAGTTCTTC. This translates into CASSILAGGEQFF.

This chain links TRBV9 with TRBJ2-3; tentatively, D is TRBD2 (7 bases). The CDR3 loop spans 15 amino acids. Looked up from germline, CDR1 is SGDLS and CDR2 is YYNGEE. Trimming shortened V by 0 bases and J by 6 bases, and 14 bases separated the two germline ends. CDR3 loop: CASSVEGGATDTQYF. The CDR3, as DNA: TGTGCCAGCAGCGTAGAGGGGGGGGCGACGGATACGCAGTATTTT.

This clonotype came up a few times. The rearrangement joins TRBV5-8 to TRBJ2-1, with 11 bases that match TRBD2. V was clipped by 0 bases and J by 7 bases; unmatched bases: 9. Looked up from germline, CDR1 is SGHTS and CDR2 is YDEGEE. The CDR3 is 17 residues long. The CDR3 DNA is TGTGCCAGCAGCTTGGGGGGGGCACTAGCGGGAGTTAATGAGCAGTTCTTC. Translation gives CASSLGGALAGVNEQFF.

In this sample, this clonotype turned up a few times. The V call is TRBV6-5, the J call TRBJ1-3; no definite D call. CDR3 length: 17 residues. Per the germline V gene, CDR1 is MNHEY and CDR2 is SVGAGI. V was pared by 0 bases and J by 0 bases, with 12 bases between. The CDR3 loop is CASSYSGPGLSGNTIYF. The CDR3 coding sequence is TGTGCCAGCAGTTACTCGGGCCCCGGCCTCTCTGGAAACACCATATATTTT.

DNA for the CDR3: TGCAGTGCAAGGCGGGACATAACCATCAATGAGCAGTTCTTC. It encodes CSARRDITINEQFF. The chain couples TRBV20-1 to TRBJ2-1; D might be TRBD1 or TRBD2, each matching 6 bases. With 6 bases removed from V and 6 bases from J, the gap between germline ends came to 18 bases. Germline loops: CDR1 DFQATT, CDR2 SNEGSKA (reference sequence). The CDR3 is 14 amino acids.

V is TRBV5-4 and J is TRBJ1-6; D might be TRBD1 (5 bases). The CDR3 totals 16 residues. Looked up from germline, CDR1 is SGHNT and CDR2 is YYREEE (reference sequence). The V gene lost 3 bases and the J gene lost 14 bases, with 24 bases spanning the gap. In nucleotides, the CDR3 is TGTGCCAGCAGCTCCCACCCGGGACGGCCCAGGGAAACCCTCCACTTT. This translates into CASSSHPGRPRETLHF.

In this sample, this clonotype turned up a few times. J is TRBJ2-7 and V is TRBV6-2 or TRBV6-3; D unresolved. This CDR3 comprises 14 residues. V lost 10 bases and J 3 bases, leaving 19 bases between the germline ends. The germline V gene has CDR1 MNHEY and CDR2 SVGEGT. CDR3 in DNA: TGTGCCACTCGCGCCCTGGAGATTATCTACGAGCAGTACTTC. It specifies CATRALEIIYEQYF.

The chain uses TRBV20-1 and TRBJ2-7, with D tentatively TRBD1 or TRBD2 (5 bases each). CDR1 DFQATT and CDR2 SNEGSKA come from the germline V gene (reference sequence). The CDR3 is made up of 14 amino acids. V was trimmed by 5 bases and J by 4 bases, leaving 18 bases between them. CDR3 DNA: TGCAGTGCTTTCCACCGGGACGGTCTTTACGAGCAGTACTTC. It specifies CSAFHRDGLYEQYF.

The V and J genes are TRBV28 and TRBJ1-5; D unresolved. V was cut by 1 base and J by 4 bases, with 11 bases left in between. Germline loops: CDR1 MDHEN, CDR2 SYDVKM. There are 15 residues in the CDR3. CDR3 sequence reads: CASSLLQFINQPQHF. The CDR3 DNA reads TGTGCCAGCAGTTTATTACAGTTTATTAATCAGCCCCAGCATTTT.

The sample holds a few counts of this clonotype. The chain joins TRBV6-2 or TRBV6-3 to TRBJ2-1; D is unresolved. The germline V gene has CDR1 MNHEY and CDR2 SVGEGT. The CDR3 has 12 amino acids. The ends were cut back, 2 bases at V and 9 bases at J, with 8 bases in the middle. CDR3: CASSYIVAEQFF. CDR3 bases: TGTGCCAGCAGTTACATCGTTGCTGAGCAGTTCTTC.

The table lists this clonotype with many counts. The gene calls are TRBV3-1 and TRBJ2-5; TRBD1 might be the D (5 bases). V was pared by 4 bases and J by 2 bases, with 11 bases between. The germline V gene has CDR1 LGHDT and CDR2 YNNKEL (reference sequence). This CDR3 has 14 amino acids. CDR3 protein: CASSPRQQQETQYF. In DNA form, the CDR3 reads TGTGCCAGCAGCCCCAGACAGCAGCAAGAGACCCAGTACTTC.